Given below is one TCR beta chain in context. Sequencing was performed with immunoSEQ multiplex PCR; in TCRdb, only in-frame clones are kept and a portion is missing. Of fewer than 4,000 clones listed, 75% to 85% are singletons. J lost 5 bases, V lost 3 bases, and 10 bases had no gene match. The germline gives CDR1 MNHNS, CDR2 SASEGT. There are 17 residues in the CDR3. This entry comes from a study of T cell repertoires in ileal Crohn's disease. V is TRBV6-1 and J is TRBJ2-1; 10 nucleotides line up with TRBD2. This receptor was identified in an adult with Crohn's disease. Sequenced input: ileal tissue. CDR3 DNA sequence: TGTGCCAGCAGTGAGGCCTTTGTAGCGGGGGGTAACAATGAGCAGTTCTTC. Translation: CASSEAFVAGGNNEQFF.